The source of this T cell receptor (beta chain) is a study of CD8 T cells in ankylosing spondylitis (dated by TCRdb to about 2017). Regarding the research as a whole: T cell receptor beta repertoires were profiled in healthy donors and ankylosing spondylitis patients so that disease-linked TCR variants could be found. Peripheral blood samples were taken, and synovial fluid was additionally collected from ankylosing spondylitis patients. In total, the full study cohort was made up of some 110 healthy donors and approximately 24 ankylosing spondylitis patients. Overall study results and their limits: In peripheral blood, the disease-linked clones were found at relatively low frequencies and had a CD8+ phenotype. A TCR beta motif made up of eight highly homologous amino acid variants appeared to be characteristic of blood from ankylosing spondylitis patients. Some of the motif variants had been reported before in the synovial fluid and blood of reactive arthritis patients, a finding that suggests common disease-initiation mechanisms. The disease-linked clones were reported to be significantly enriched in matched synovial fluid samples from ankylosing spondylitis patients.

TCRdb names Illumina HiSeq 2500 as the instrument used. TCR beta libraries were prepared by quantitative 5'-RACE with molecular barcodes. In the paper's pipeline: To identify disease-linked TCR variants, a new computational method was used, one built on a probabilistic model of VDJ rearrangement. Starting from the raw public reads, TCRdb applied fastp trimming at Q25, assembled clones with MiXCR and retained in-frame beta chains. Rows are unified per CDR3 protein, each entry keeping the most common DNA and genes. These V and J calls originate from TCRdb's pipeline instead of the authors' own analysis. The sample table holds hundreds of thousands of distinct CDR3 sequences, of which 12% were seen once. About 0.5% of the sample is in the top ten clones. With respect to this clonotype: It has no known antigen specificity. No clone much larger than this one lies a single base away; base qualities are absent.

V lost 5 bases and J lost 2 bases; the stretch between them is 10 bases long. The CDR3 starts with the cysteine, ends with the phenylalanine, and has 14 residues. The read is trimmed to its CDR3 DNA, 42 bases read in frame from base 1. The CDR1 and CDR2 encoded by the germline V gene (reference sequence) are DFQATT and SNEGSKA. This clonotype was sampled from a male donor with ankylosing spondylitis. The receptor chain draws on TRBV20-1 and TRBJ2-6; too little of a D gene remains to name it. The sequenced material came from blood, either unsorted or a sorted T cell fraction (not recorded which). The CDR3 has the sequence CSAVARAGANVLTF. Here is the DNA: TGCAGTGCTGTAGCTAGGGCTGGGGCCAACGTCCTGACTTTC.